The rows below give T cell receptor beta chains drawn from one sample of a study of blood T cell repertoires in COVID-19. The method was immunoSEQ multiplex PCR; TCRdb's version includes in-frame clones alone and lacks a portion of them. The sample contains roughly 100,000 clones, 80% to 90% of which appear only once. Sequencing was done on a sample of peripheral blood. These TCRs come from an elderly woman with acute or convalescent COVID-19. The conserved cysteine and the conserved F or W are not part of the CDR3 here. Fields, in order: J gene, D gene, V gene, CDR3 protein. A D gene is named only where the DNA matches it firmly.

TRBJ2-5	NA	TRBV2	ASSESRETQY
TRBJ2-2	TRBD2	TRBV6-5	ASRSKRGNTGELF
TRBJ2-5	NA	TRBV9	ASSARSGQAGGTQY
TRBJ2-7	NA	TRBV11-2	ASSRRGGESYEQY
TRBJ2-7	TRBD2	TRBV7-9	ASSLTSVFHEQY
TRBJ1-2	NA	TRBV5-6	ASQEGAGYGYT
TRBJ2-5	NA	TRBV18	ASSPPGRETQY
TRBJ1-4	NA	TRBV30	AWSVRAWEKLF
TRBJ1-4	NA	TRBV3-1/TRBV3-2	ASSHSFLATNEKLF
TRBJ2-3	NA	TRBV7-3	ASSLSWFSDDTQY
TRBJ1-2	TRBD1	TRBV11-1	ASSRRQGADGYT
TRBJ2-1	NA	TRBV18	ASSPPSQGNEQF
TRBJ1-1	TRBD1	TRBV5-4	ASSRGQGVMNTEAF
TRBJ2-1	TRBD1	TRBV24-1	ATSDPGQGSYNEQF
TRBJ1-6	NA	TRBV3-1/TRBV3-2	ASSQEGSTSSYNSPLH
TRBJ2-2	NA	TRBV7-6	ASSLRTAGGELF
TRBJ2-2	NA	TRBV5-1	ASSGTTRVNTGELF
TRBJ1-5	TRBD1	TRBV6-6	ASSSDRRYQPQH
TRBJ2-7	TRBD1	TRBV5-1	ASSLATGGYEQY
TRBJ1-1	NA	TRBV6-5	ASRKFFAEGTEAF